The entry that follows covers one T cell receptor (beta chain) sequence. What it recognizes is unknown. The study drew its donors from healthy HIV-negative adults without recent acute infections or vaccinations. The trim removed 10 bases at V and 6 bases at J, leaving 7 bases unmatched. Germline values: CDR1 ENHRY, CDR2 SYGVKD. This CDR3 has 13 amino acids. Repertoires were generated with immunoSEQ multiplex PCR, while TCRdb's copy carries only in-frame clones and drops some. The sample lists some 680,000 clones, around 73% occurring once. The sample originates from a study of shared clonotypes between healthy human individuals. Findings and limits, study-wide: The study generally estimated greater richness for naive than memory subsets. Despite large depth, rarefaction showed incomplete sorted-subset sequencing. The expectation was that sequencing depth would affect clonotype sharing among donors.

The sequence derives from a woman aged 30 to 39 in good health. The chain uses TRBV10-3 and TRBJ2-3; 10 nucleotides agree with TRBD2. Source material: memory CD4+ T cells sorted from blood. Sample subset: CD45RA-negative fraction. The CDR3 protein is CATTSGNEDTQYF. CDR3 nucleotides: TGTGCCACCACTAGCGGGAACGAGGATACGCAGTATTTT.